This T cell receptor (beta chain) was found in a study of blood T cell repertoires in COVID-19. The wider study: COVID-19 samples, acute and convalescent, were from the United States, Italy and Spain. T cells, B-cell-depleted T cells, or PBMCs supplied cDNA or gDNA.

V gave up 5 bases and J gave up 5 bases; unmatched junction bases: 7. This CDR3 comprises 16 residues. Germline assignment: CDR1 SGHNT and CDR2 YENEEA. Original processing notes: Amplification from reference gene primers served as the basis for estimated nucleated cell counts. This table comes from immunoSEQ multiplex PCR, and its TCRdb copy is limited to in-frame clones, with some not included. D and trimming were read from the DNA, whereas the V and J calls and clone size are those reported in that table. The sample contains 120,000 or so clones, around 80% of which appear only once. The rearrangement links TRBV11-3 to TRBJ2-3; 13 bases are a match to TRBD2. The sequencing sample was made of peripheral blood. This receptor was obtained from a man between 70 and 80 years old with acute or convalescent COVID-19. CDR3 loop: CASSLGLAGVGDTQYF. The CDR3 region has the DNA TGTGCCAGCAGCCTAGGACTAGCGGGGGTGGGAGATACGCAGTATTTT.